Below, 24 T cell receptor beta chains from the same sample are listed, as sequenced in a study of T cell responses to AZD1222 COVID-19 vaccine. TCRdb keeps only in-frame clones here, not all; method: immunoSEQ multiplex PCR. The top ten hold roughly 16% of the sample, which has 56,000 or so clones, 70% to 90% seen once. Sequencing used peripheral blood, obtained on day 0 of AZD1222 vaccination. These receptors were obtained from an adult in good health.

The chain uses TRBV3-1 (or the pseudogene TRBV3-2) and TRBJ1-1; D is unresolved. The germline gives CDR1 LGHDT, CDR2 YNNKEL (reference sequence). V was shortened by 2 bases and J by 4 bases, with 5 bases between the two germline ends. The CDR3 extends over 12 amino acids. The CDR3 DNA reads TGTGCCAGCAGCCAATGGCCCACTGAAGCTTTCTTT. This gives the protein CASSQWPTEAFF.

On this clone itself: The junction and the germline gene differ at one end; a read error may be behind it. The chain links TRBV7-7 to TRBJ2-5; D not certain. The germline CDR1 and CDR2 sequences are SSHAT and FNYEAQ (reference sequence). This CDR3 is built from 14 residues. The CDR3 is CASSPVTFQETQYF. The CDR3, as DNA: TGTGCTAGCAGCCCGGTCACTTTCCAAGAGACCCAGTACTTC. Full variable domain (outside the CDR3, taken from reference TRBV7-7 and TRBJ2-5): GAGVSQSPRYKVTKRGQDVTLRCDPISSHATLYWYQQALGQGPEFLTYFNYEAQPDKSGLPSDRFSAERPEGSISTLTIQRTEQRDSAMYRCASSPVTFQETQYFGPGTRLLVL.

V usage is TRBV9 and J usage is TRBJ2-1; possible D gene TRBD1, 6 bases. V lost 3 bases to trimming and J lost 3 bases, with 7 bases between them. Germline loops: CDR1 SGDLS, CDR2 YYNGEE. This CDR3 region has 13 residues. The CDR3 loop is CASSGTVYNEQFF. The CDR3 DNA reads TGTGCCAGCAGCGGGACAGTCTACAATGAGCAGTTCTTC.

This chain uses TRBV6-1 with TRBJ1-1, with D possibly TRBD1 on 5 matching bases. Trimming stripped 6 bases from V and 1 base from J, with 6 bases between. This CDR3 comprises 12 residues. CDR1 MNHNS and CDR2 SASEGT come from the germline V gene. CDR3 loop: CASRTGNTEAFF. CDR3 in DNA: TGTGCCAGCAGAACAGGGAACACTGAAGCTTTCTTT.

This clone was observed a single time. The chain is built from TRBV27 and TRBJ1-1; no definite D call. The CDR3 extends over 13 amino acids. In germline, CDR1 is MNHEY, CDR2 SMNVEV (reference sequence). The V gene lost 3 bases and the J gene lost 1 base, with 6 bases spanning the gap. The CDR3 loop is CASSFNRNTEAFF. The DNA for the CDR3 is TGTGCCAGCAGTTTTAACAGGAACACTGAAGCTTTCTTT.

The chain's CDR3 is CASSPTGGDGNTIYF. In DNA, the CDR3 is TGTGCCAGCAGTCCAACAGGGGGCGATGGAAACACCATATATTTT. The chain couples TRBV6-5 to TRBJ1-3, with 9 bases aligning to TRBD1. The germline gives CDR1 MNHEY, CDR2 SVGAGI. The CDR3 loop spans 15 amino acids. The V segment lost 5 bases and the J segment 3 bases; nucleotides outside the gene matches: 5.

The rearrangement links TRBV21-1 to TRBJ2-2; the DNA was not used to check the table's D call, TRBD2. TRBV21-1 counts as a pseudogene. CDR3 length: 15 residues. The CDR3 DNA reads as TGTGCCAGCAGCCCATCGAGGCGTGACACCGGGGAGCTGTTTTTT. It codes for CASSPSRRDTGELFF.

The J gene is TRBJ2-1, the V gene TRBV12-3 or TRBV12-4; tentative D call: TRBD1 (6 bases). The CDR3 contains 13 residues. The V end was cut by 2 bases, the J end by 7 bases, with 9 bases between. The CDR3 is CASSLSTGNEQFF. The CDR3, as DNA: TGTGCCAGCAGTTTATCAACAGGGAATGAGCAGTTCTTC.

This clone was seen a single time. The J gene is TRBJ2-7, the V gene TRBV19; D gene uncertain. Trimming shortened V by 4 bases and J by 0 bases, and 4 bases separated the two germline ends. The CDR3 contains 12 residues. Germline V gene data show CDR1 as LNHDA and CDR2 as SQIVND (reference sequence). The DNA of the CDR3 is TGTGCCAGTAGTACGAGCTCCTACGAGCAGTACTTC. It translates to CASSTSSYEQYF.

This sequence joins TRBV5-5 and TRBJ2-5, with D unresolved. Trimming removed 7 bases from V and 3 bases from J, with 4 bases in between. The CDR3 extends over 10 amino acids. CDR1 is SGHKS and CDR2 is YYEKEE in the germline V gene (reference sequence). CDR3: CASGEETQYF. The CDR3 DNA follows: TGTGCCAGCGGCGAAGAGACCCAGTACTTC.

This chain links TRBV3-1 (or the pseudogene TRBV3-2) with TRBJ2-7; D uncertain. From germline, CDR1 is LGHDT and CDR2 YNNKEL (reference sequence). The CDR3 contains 15 residues. V was shortened by 1 base and J by 2 bases, with 12 bases between the two germline ends. CDR3 bases: TGTGCCAGCAGCCAAGTTCTCGTGCGGACCTACGAGCAGTACTTC. It yields the protein CASSQVLVRTYEQYF.

The chain links TRBV20-1 to TRBJ1-5; 10 bases align to TRBD1. The CDR3 totals 16 residues. Germline V CDR1 and CDR2: DFQATT, SNEGSKA (reference sequence). V was pared by 3 bases and J by 6 bases, with 11 bases of the junction left unmatched. CDR3 residues: CSASHPPGTGVQPQHF. DNA for the CDR3: TGCAGTGCTAGTCACCCGCCTGGGACAGGGGTTCAGCCCCAGCATTTT.

The rearrangement links TRBV28 to TRBJ2-7, with D perhaps TRBD1 (5 bases). The V gene's germline CDR1 is MDHEN and CDR2 SYDVKM. V was pared by 5 bases and J by 4 bases, with 18 bases between. The CDR3 sequence is 15 residues long. The CDR3 protein is CASSPPGMAEYEQYF. For the CDR3, the DNA is TGTGCCAGCAGTCCCCCAGGGATGGCAGAGTACGAGCAGTACTTC.

The chain is built from TRBV5-1 and TRBJ1-6, with 9 bases aligning to TRBD1. CDR3 length: 15 amino acids. In germline, CDR1 is SGHRS, CDR2 YFSETQ. Trimming cost V 3 bases and J 9 bases; bases outside gene matches: 7. The CDR3 region is CASSSDRGGISPLHF. The CDR3 coding sequence is TGCGCCAGCAGCTCCGACAGGGGGGGGATTTCACCCCTCCACTTT.

The V call is TRBV18, the J call TRBJ1-1; 8 bases are a match to TRBD1. The CDR3 runs 15 residues. Germline V lookup: CDR1 KGHSH, CDR2 LQKENI. The V and J ends lost 1 base and 7 bases, in that order; junction bases with no gene match: 8. CDR3 region: CASSPQQGAQGEAFF. The DNA for the CDR3 is TGTGCCAGCTCACCACAGCAGGGGGCGCAGGGTGAAGCTTTCTTT. Full variable domain (outside the CDR3, taken from reference TRBV18 and TRBJ1-1): NAGVMQNPRHLVRRRGQEARLRCSPMKGHSHVYWYRQLPEEGLKFMVYLQKENIIDESGMPKERFSAEFPKEGPSILRIQQVVRGDSAAYFCASSPQQGAQGEAFFGQGTRLTVV.

Comments on this clone: Other DNA sequences in this sample translate to the same CDR3. The chain employs TRBV5-6 and TRBJ1-4; no reliable D call. The CDR3 length is 14 residues. Trimming shortened V by 2 bases and J by 0 bases, and 5 bases separated the two germline ends. Germline-derived CDR1 and CDR2 are SGHDT and YYEEEE. The chain's CDR3 is CASSLVATNEKLFF. The CDR3 DNA follows: TGTGCCAGCAGCTTAGTAGCAACTAATGAAAAACTGTTTTTT.

This rearrangement joins TRBV20-1 to TRBJ1-2; D gene ambiguous. V lost 5 bases, J lost 7 bases, and 11 bases lay in between. CDR3 length: 11 amino acids. CDR1 is DFQATT, CDR2 SNEGSKA, per germline (reference sequence). This CDR3 is CSAVESGGYTF. The CDR3 nucleotides are TGCAGTGCTGTGGAGTCGGGTGGCTACACCTTC.

The chain carries TRBV19 and TRBJ2-1, with D perhaps assigned TRBD1 or TRBD2 (5 bases each). CDR3 size: 14 residues. Germline CDR1 LNHDA, CDR2 SQIVND (reference sequence). V was shortened by 6 bases and J by 4 bases, with 13 bases between the two germline ends. Here the CDR3 DNA reads TGTGCCAGTAGCTTTTCGGGGACGTACAATGAGCAGTTCTTC. This sequence encodes CASSFSGTYNEQFF.

The genes are TRBV12-3 or TRBV12-4 and TRBJ1-1; unclear D gene. Trimming pared 7 bases from V and 7 bases from J, leaving 16 bases between. The CDR3 has 13 residues. The CDR3 region is CASKAVVSGEAFF. CDR3 sequence (DNA): TGTGCCAGCAAGGCCGTAGTTAGCGGTGAAGCTTTCTTT.

The chain recombines TRBV10-3 with TRBJ1-5; weak D call: TRBD1 (5 bases). V was pared by 8 bases and J by 3 bases, with 17 bases between. The length of the CDR3 is 15 residues. The germline V gene has CDR1 ENHRY and CDR2 SYGVKD. This CDR3 reads CAISLGAGSNQPQHF. DNA of the CDR3: TGTGCCATCTCACTCGGAGCAGGGTCCAATCAGCCCCAGCATTTT.

This chain uses TRBV27 with TRBJ1-1; no definite D call. The CDR3 contains 14 residues. The germline V gene has CDR1 MNHEY and CDR2 SMNVEV (reference sequence). The V end was cut by 5 bases, the J end by 5 bases, with 15 bases between. The CDR3 loop reads CASSLSGSWTEAFF. The CDR3, as DNA: TGTGCCAGCAGTCTCTCCGGGTCCTGGACTGAAGCTTTCTTT.

The genes are TRBV3-1 (or the pseudogene TRBV3-2) and TRBJ2-7, with 8 positions matching TRBD1. J lost 6 bases, V lost 4 bases, and 5 bases had no gene match. This CDR3 comprises 13 residues. The V gene's germline CDR1 is LGHDT and CDR2 YNNKEL (reference sequence). CDR3 sequence: CASSRGQVTEQYF. The CDR3 bases are TGTGCCAGCAGCCGGGGACAGGTGACCGAGCAGTACTTC.

The chain couples TRBV3-1 (or the pseudogene TRBV3-2) to TRBJ2-7, with D unresolved. V lost 0 bases and J lost 6, with 9 bases in between. The CDR3 covers 13 residues. CDR1 and CDR2 (germline): LGHDT, YNNKEL (reference sequence). CDR3 sequence reads: CASSQDPESEQYF. The CDR3 region has the DNA TGTGCCAGCAGCCAAGACCCGGAGAGCGAGCAGTACTTC.

This rearrangement joins TRBV2 to TRBJ1-1, with D tentatively TRBD1 (5 bases). CDR1 and CDR2 from the germline V gene are SNHLY and FYNNEI. Trimming stripped 6 bases from V and 0 bases from J, with 14 bases between. The CDR3 runs 15 residues. The CDR3 DNA reads as TGTGCCAGCAGCACAGGATCAAATCTGAACACTGAAGCTTTCTTT. It specifies CASSTGSNLNTEAFF. Filled out from reference TRBV2 and TRBJ1-1, the complete variable domain reads EPEVTQTPSHQVTQMGQEVILRCVPISNHLYFYWYRQILGQKVEFLVSFYNNEISEKSEIFDDQFSVERPDGSNFTLKIRSTKLEDSAMYFCASSTGSNLNTEAFFGQGTRLTVV.